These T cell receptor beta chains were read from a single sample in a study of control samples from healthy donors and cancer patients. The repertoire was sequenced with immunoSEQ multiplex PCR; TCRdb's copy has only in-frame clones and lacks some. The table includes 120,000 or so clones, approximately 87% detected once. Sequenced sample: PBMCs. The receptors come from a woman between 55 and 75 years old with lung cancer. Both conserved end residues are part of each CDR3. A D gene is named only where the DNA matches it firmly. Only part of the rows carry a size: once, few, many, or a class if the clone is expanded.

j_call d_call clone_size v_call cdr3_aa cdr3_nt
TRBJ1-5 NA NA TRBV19 CASSLVDQPQHF TGTGCCAGTAGTTTAGTCGATCAGCCCCAGCATTTT
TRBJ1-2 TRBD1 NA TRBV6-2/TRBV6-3 CASSQGGNGYTF TGTGCCAGCAGCCAAGGGGGCAATGGCTACACCTTC
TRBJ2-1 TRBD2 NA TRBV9 CASNVQRGNEQFF TGTGCCAGCAACGTTCAGCGGGGCAATGAGCAGTTCTTC
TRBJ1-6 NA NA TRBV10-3 CAISESAGQYNSPLHF TGTGCCATCAGTGAGTCGGCCGGACAGTATAATTCACCCCTCCACTTT
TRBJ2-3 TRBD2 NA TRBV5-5 CASSPAGGLTDTQYF TGTGCCAGCAGCCCAGCGGGGGGACTCACAGATACGCAGTATTTT
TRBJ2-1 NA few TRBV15 CATSREVTYLEFF TGTGCCACCAGCAGAGAGGTGACCTACCTGGAGTTCTTC
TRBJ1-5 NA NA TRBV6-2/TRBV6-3 CASSRDIGQPQHF TGTGCCAGCAGTAGGGACATCGGGCAGCCCCAGCATTTT
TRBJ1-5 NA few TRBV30 CAWSSRVDQPQHF TGTGCCTGGAGTAGTAGGGTGGATCAGCCCCAGCATTTT
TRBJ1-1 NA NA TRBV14 CASSQDWVYAEAFF TGTGCCAGCAGCCAAGACTGGGTTTACGCTGAAGCTTTCTTT
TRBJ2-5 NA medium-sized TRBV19 CASSPLGEGTQYF TGTGCCAGTAGTCCCCTGGGCGAGGGGACCCAGTACTTC
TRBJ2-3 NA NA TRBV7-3 CASSPGWGPTDTQYF TGTGCCAGCAGCCCAGGGTGGGGCCCCACAGATACGCAGTATTTT
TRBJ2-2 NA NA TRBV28 CASSDGSITTGELFF TGTGCCAGCTCCGACGGATCGATAACCACCGGGGAGCTGTTTTTT
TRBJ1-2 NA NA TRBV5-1 CASSPSGNYGYTF TGCGCCAGCAGCCCGAGCGGGAACTATGGCTACACCTTC
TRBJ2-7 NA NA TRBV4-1 CASSQDITWAGVEQYF TGCGCCAGCAGCCAAGATATTACGTGGGCAGGGGTCGAGCAGTACTTC
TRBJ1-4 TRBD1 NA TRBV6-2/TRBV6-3 CASTPGTGDEKLFF TGTGCCAGCACCCCTGGGACAGGGGATGAAAAACTGTTTTTT
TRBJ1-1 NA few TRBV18 CASSPLKDSYTEAFF TGTGCCAGCTCACCACTGAAGGACAGCTACACTGAAGCTTTCTTT
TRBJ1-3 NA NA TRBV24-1 CATSPGGGAAGNTIYF TGTGCCACCAGCCCGGGCGGGGGCGCGGCGGGAAACACCATATATTTT
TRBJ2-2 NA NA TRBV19 CATAGAGGWAGELFF TGTGCCACAGCGGGGGCAGGGGGCTGGGCCGGGGAGCTGTTTTTT
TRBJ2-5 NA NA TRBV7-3 CASSLTQGRGETQYF TGTGCCAGCAGCTTAACGCAGGGTAGGGGAGAGACCCAGTACTTC
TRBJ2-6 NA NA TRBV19 CASSIRTDPLSGANVLTF TGTGCCAGTAGTATCAGGACGGATCCGCTCTCTGGGGCCAACGTCCTGACTTTC
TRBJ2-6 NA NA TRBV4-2 CASSPSDSSGANVLTF TGTGCCAGCAGCCCATCTGACAGCTCTGGGGCCAACGTCCTGACTTTC
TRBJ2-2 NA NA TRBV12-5 CASGLGTPGELFF TGTGCTAGTGGTTTAGGGACCCCCGGGGAGCTGTTTTTT
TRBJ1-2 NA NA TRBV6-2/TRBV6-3 CASSRSGSRGYTF TGTGCCAGCAGTCGCTCCGGGAGCCGAGGCTACACCTTC
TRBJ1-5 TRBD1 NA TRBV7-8 CASSLVGQGGFSQPQHF TGTGCCAGCAGCTTAGTCGGACAGGGGGGATTCAGTCAGCCCCAGCATTTT
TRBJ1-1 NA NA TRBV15 CATKSGTEAFF TGTGCCACCAAGTCAGGAACCGAAGCTTTCTTT
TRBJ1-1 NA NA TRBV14 CASSQLRPPGSEAFF TGTGCCAGCAGCCAATTGCGACCCCCGGGGTCTGAAGCTTTCTTT
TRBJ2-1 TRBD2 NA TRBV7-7 CASSSGTSSPDEQFF TGTGCTAGCAGCTCCGGGACTAGTTCCCCGGATGAGCAGTTCTTC
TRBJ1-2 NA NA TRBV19 CASRRIQLDVNGYTF TGTGCCAGTAGGAGGATTCAATTGGATGTCAATGGCTACACCTTC
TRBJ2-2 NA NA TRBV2 CASSEWRAGELFF TGTGCCAGCAGTGAATGGAGGGCCGGGGAGCTGTTTTTT
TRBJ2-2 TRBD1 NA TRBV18 CASSPPGQGLGTGELFF TGTGCCAGCTCACCCCCCGGACAGGGATTGGGCACCGGGGAGCTGTTTTTT
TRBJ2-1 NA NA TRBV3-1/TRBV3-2 CASSARGKAYNEQFF TGTGCCAGCAGCGCCAGGGGAAAGGCCTACAATGAGCAGTTCTTC
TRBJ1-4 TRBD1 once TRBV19 CASGWTGGNEKLFF TGTGCCAGTGGATGGACAGGGGGTAATGAAAAACTGTTTTTT
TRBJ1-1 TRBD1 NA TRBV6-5 CASTAGTGQEAFF TGTGCCAGCACCGCCGGGACAGGGCAGGAGGCTTTCTTT
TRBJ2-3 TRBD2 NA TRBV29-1 CSAKWSSGRGTDTQYF TGCAGCGCTAAGTGGTCTAGCGGGAGAGGCACAGATACGCAGTATTTT
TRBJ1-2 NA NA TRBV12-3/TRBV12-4 CASSQQGNYGYTF TGTGCCAGCAGCCAGCAGGGAAACTATGGCTACACCTTC
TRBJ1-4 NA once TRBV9 CASSPLGGKLFF TGTGCCAGCAGCCCACTCGGGGGAAAACTGTTTTTT
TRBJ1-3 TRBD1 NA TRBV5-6 CASSGQGLIFGNTIYF TGTGCCAGCAGCGGACAGGGACTTATCTTTGGAAACACCATATATTTT
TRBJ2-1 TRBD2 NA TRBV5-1 CASSLVASGNNEQFF TGCGCCAGCAGCTTGGTGGCTAGCGGGAACAATGAGCAGTTCTTC
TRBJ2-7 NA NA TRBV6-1 CASSETAEWDEQYF TGTGCCAGCAGTGAAACCGCAGAGTGGGACGAGCAGTACTTC
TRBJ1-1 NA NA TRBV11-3 CASSLDLGSVNTEAFF TGTGCCAGCAGCTTAGATCTTGGCAGCGTGAACACTGAAGCTTTCTTT